Below are 22 T cell receptor beta chains sequenced from a single sample in a study of blood T cell repertoires in COVID-19. TCRdb's table, derived via immunoSEQ multiplex PCR, lists solely in-frame clones and lacks some. This sample carries about 160,000 clones, approximately 80% of them seen once, and the ten largest clones take 8%. The material sequenced was PBMCs or T cells enriched from blood (not recorded which). The receptors derive from a woman aged 50 to 65 who had recovered from COVID-19.

This chain uses TRBV19 with TRBJ2-1; D is possibly TRBD2 (6 bases). The CDR3 has 14 amino acids. V was clipped by 7 bases and J by 4 bases, with 14 bases between them. The germline V gene has CDR1 LNHDA and CDR2 SQIVND (reference sequence). CDR3 sequence (DNA): TGTGCCAGTAATGAAGGGACTTTTTACAATGAGCAGTTCTTC. Its translation: CASNEGTFYNEQFF.

This sequence joins TRBV12-5 and TRBJ1-5, with 8 bases fitting TRBD1. This CDR3 is 15 amino acids long. Germline loops: CDR1 LGHNT, CDR2 FRNRAP. With 5 bases clipped from V and 6 bases from J, the junction kept 9 bases outside the gene matches. The CDR3 here is CASGPSGGGGQPQHF. In DNA, the CDR3 is TGTGCTAGTGGTCCCTCAGGGGGCGGAGGTCAGCCCCAGCATTTT.

CDR3 sequence (DNA): TGTGCCAGCAGTGGAGCTCTGGCGAACACCGGGGAGCTGTTTTTT. As protein: CASSGALANTGELFF. The J gene is TRBJ2-2, the V gene TRBV5-5; D is undetermined. Trimming shortened V by 5 bases and J by 0 bases, and 11 bases separated the two germline ends. Germline V lookup: CDR1 SGHKS, CDR2 YYEKEE (reference sequence). CDR3 length equals 15 residues.

This chain joins TRBV19 and TRBJ1-6; D call uncertain. The germline CDR1 and CDR2 sequences are LNHDA and SQIVND (reference sequence). V was shortened by 6 bases and J by 7 bases, with 25 bases between the two germline ends. CDR3 length equals 18 residues. In DNA, the CDR3 is TGTGCCAGTAGCCCCGTCCGCGGGAAAAGGGAGTTCAATTCACCCCTCCACTTT. Its translation is CASSPVRGKREFNSPLHF.

The chain joins TRBV10-3 to TRBJ2-6; TRBD1 agrees at 8 bases. Germline V CDR1 and CDR2: ENHRY, SYGVKD. CDR3 length: 16 amino acids. V was clipped by 11 bases and J by 1 base; unmatched bases: 10. The CDR3 DNA follows: TGTGCCGTAACAGGGGGTAGTAAATCTGGGGCCAACGTCCTGACTTTC. Amino acid sequence: CAVTGGSKSGANVLTF.

J is TRBJ2-1 and V is TRBV5-1, with a possible D match to TRBD2 (7 bases). The CDR3 loop spans 17 amino acids. Trimming pared 0 bases from V and 0 bases from J, leaving 13 bases between. The germline CDR1 and CDR2 sequences are SGHRS and YFSETQ. The CDR3 bases are TGCGCCAGCAGCTTGGCCGCGGGGGCTATCTCCTACAATGAGCAGTTCTTC. Its translation: CASSLAAGAISYNEQFF.

J is TRBJ1-4 and V is TRBV4-3; D uncertain. Germline CDR1 and CDR2: LGHNA and YSLEER. V was shortened by 3 bases and J by 7 bases, with 12 bases between the two germline ends. This CDR3 has 14 residues. CDR3 in amino acids: CASSQGTGSEKLFF. CDR3 DNA: TGCGCCAGCAGCCAGGGTACGGGGAGTGAAAAACTGTTTTTT.

The J gene is TRBJ2-3, the V gene TRBV19; 8 nucleotides line up with TRBD2. From germline, CDR1 is LNHDA and CDR2 SQIVND (reference sequence). Trimming removed 1 base from V and 0 bases from J; junction bases left unmatched: 3. The CDR3 has 16 amino acids. CDR3 sequence (DNA): TGTGCCAGTAGTATAGGGGGCGGGGGGAGCACAGATACGCAGTATTTT. Its protein is CASSIGGGGSTDTQYF.

This clone was counted a single time. The chain couples TRBV3-1 (or the pseudogene TRBV3-2) to TRBJ1-2, with D possibly TRBD1 on 5 matching bases. Germline V gives CDR1 LGHDT, CDR2 YNNKEL (reference sequence). The V end was cut by 4 bases, the J end by 2 bases, with 17 bases between. The CDR3 totals 16 residues. CDR3 in amino acids: CASSRGGRFTNYGYTF. The CDR3 DNA follows: TGTGCCAGCAGCCGGGGGGGTCGCTTCACCAACTATGGCTACACCTTC.

The chain has TRBV2 and TRBJ1-3; 10 nucleotides line up with TRBD1. J gave up 0 bases and V 10 bases, and 27 bases lay outside the gene matches. Germline CDR1 reads SNHLY; CDR2 reads FYNNEI. CDR3 length: 22 amino acids. DNA for the CDR3: TGTGCCATAACACCCCTATGGACAGGGGGGATATCTAACACACGCTCTGGAAACACCATATATTTT. Amino acids: CAITPLWTGGISNTRSGNTIYF.

V and J are TRBV19 and TRBJ1-4; 9 bases match TRBD1. J lost 6 bases, V lost 4 bases, and 6 bases had no gene match. Germline CDR1 reads LNHDA; CDR2 reads SQIVND (reference sequence). The CDR3 has 15 residues. CDR3 region: CASSRQTGGDEKLFF. The CDR3 DNA reads TGTGCCAGTAGTAGACAGACAGGGGGTGATGAAAAACTGTTTTTT. The full variable domain, in which reference TRBV19 and TRBJ1-4 provide the parts outside the CDR3, is DGGITQSPKYLFRKEGQNVTLSCEQNLNHDAMYWYRQDPGQGLRLIYYSQIVNDFQKGDIAEGYSVSREKKESFPLTVTSAQKNPTAFYLCASSRQTGGDEKLFFGSGTQLSVL.

The V and J genes are TRBV18 and TRBJ1-2; 8 bases map to TRBD1. The CDR3 is 16 residues long. V was pared by 1 base and J by 8 bases, with 12 bases of the junction left unmatched. Germline V gives CDR1 KGHSH, CDR2 LQKENI. The CDR3 DNA reads as TGTGCCAGCTCACCACAGCACGGACAGGGCTTTGACGGCTACACCTTC. Translation: CASSPQHGQGFDGYTF.

The chain employs TRBV28 and TRBJ2-2; weak D call: TRBD2 (6 bases). This CDR3 contains 23 residues. From germline, CDR1 is MDHEN and CDR2 SYDVKM. The ends were cut back, 3 bases at V and 0 bases at J, with 32 bases in the middle. DNA for the CDR3: TGTGCCAGCAGTTTTTGGCGATATCTTGATGTTCCGACGGCGGGAACGAACACCGGGGAGCTGTTTTTT. Residues: CASSFWRYLDVPTAGTNTGELFF.

The chain joins TRBV28 to TRBJ2-1, with 7 bases lining up with TRBD2. The CDR3 loop spans 16 amino acids. Germline CDR1 is MDHEN and CDR2 is SYDVKM. V trimming: 4 bases; J trimming: 4 bases; junction bases outside the gene matches: 10. CDR3 DNA sequence: TGTGCCAGCAGTTCCCCCTCGTTGCGGGAGTACAATGAGCAGTTCTTC. Protein product: CASSSPSLREYNEQFF.

The V and J genes are TRBV5-1 and TRBJ1-2; TRBD1 agrees at 8 bases. Germline CDR1 is SGHRS and CDR2 is YFSETQ. V trimming: 4 bases; J trimming: 4 bases; junction bases outside the gene matches: 3. The CDR3 is 13 amino acids. The CDR3 here is CASSTTGVYGYTF. CDR3 nucleotides: TGCGCCAGCAGCACGACAGGGGTCTATGGCTACACCTTC.

The V and J genes are TRBV27 and TRBJ1-2; no definite D call. Looked up from germline, CDR1 is MNHEY and CDR2 is SMNVEV (reference sequence). The CDR3 runs 14 residues. Trimming left V 5 bases short and J 4 bases short, with 14 bases between. CDR3 region: CASSPLFASYGYTF. CDR3 bases: TGTGCCAGCAGTCCGCTATTTGCGAGCTATGGCTACACCTTC.

The chain links TRBV6-1 to TRBJ2-7; the match to TRBD2 covers 8 bases. CDR1 and CDR2 from the germline V gene are MNHNS and SASEGT. This CDR3 has 14 residues. V was pared by 1 base and J by 7 bases, with 6 bases of the junction left unmatched. The DNA of the CDR3 is TGTGCCAGCAGTGAAGACGGGAGGGTCGGGGAGCAGTACTTC. Translating it yields CASSEDGRVGEQYF.

The chain uses TRBV10-3 and TRBJ2-6; 7 bases match TRBD1. Germline V lookup: CDR1 ENHRY, CDR2 SYGVKD. CDR3 length equals 14 residues. The V gene end was trimmed by 7 bases and the J gene end by 2 bases; junction bases not matched to a gene: 2. The CDR3 nucleotides read TGTGCCATCACCACAGGGGCTGGGGCCAACGTCCTGACTTTC. It specifies CAITTGAGANVLTF.

The chain combines TRBV18 with TRBJ1-5; D ambiguous. CDR3 length equals 13 residues. The germline gives CDR1 KGHSH, CDR2 LQKENI. V was cut by 1 base and J by 6 bases, with 7 bases left in between. The CDR3 is CASSPLNGQPQHF. For the CDR3, the DNA is TGTGCCAGCTCACCACTCAACGGTCAGCCCCAGCATTTT. Full variable domain (missing parts from reference TRBV18 and TRBJ1-5): NAGVMQNPRHLVRRRGQEARLRCSPMKGHSHVYWYRQLPEEGLKFMVYLQKENIIDESGMPKERFSAEFPKEGPSILRIQQVVRGDSAAYFCASSPLNGQPQHFGDGTRLSIL.

The chain employs TRBV7-2 and TRBJ1-4; the D gene is possibly TRBD1 (5 bases). V was shortened by 5 bases and J by 8 bases, with 15 bases between the two germline ends. Per germline, CDR1 SGHTA and CDR2 FQGNSA. The CDR3 has 14 residues. The CDR3 sequence is CASSPGGSLEKLFF. Written as DNA, the CDR3 is TGTGCCAGCAGCCCGGGGGGGTCTTTAGAAAAACTGTTTTTT.

The gene calls are TRBV27 and TRBJ1-2; no clear D. Germline V gene sequence: CDR1 MNHEY, CDR2 SMNVEV (reference sequence). This CDR3 contains 15 residues. The V end was cut by 2 bases, the J end by 4 bases, with 14 bases between. The CDR3: CASSLEVDGLYGYTF. The CDR3 DNA reads TGTGCCAGCAGTTTAGAGGTCGACGGACTCTATGGCTACACCTTC.

The chain combines TRBV7-3 with TRBJ2-1, with TRBD2 identical over 8 bases. CDR1 and CDR2 (germline): SGHTA, FQGTGA. This CDR3 is built from 13 residues. Trimming removed 6 bases from V and 9 bases from J; junction bases left unmatched: 7. CDR3 sequence: CASSYTSGAEQFF. CDR3 DNA sequence: TGTGCCAGCAGTTATACTAGCGGAGCTGAGCAGTTCTTC.